The 14 T cell receptor beta chains reported below all come from one sample, sequenced in a study of T cell responses to AZD1222 COVID-19 vaccine. Sequencing used immunoSEQ multiplex PCR; TCRdb keeps in-frame clones, though not all of them. The data hold some 150,000 clones, with 75% to 85% observed a single time. The starting material was peripheral blood, obtained 28 days after the second dose of the MenACWY control vaccine. These receptors originate from an adult who received the MenACWY meningococcal vaccine as a control.

This chain uses TRBV27 with TRBJ1-4; D call uncertain. The CDR3 contains 10 residues. Trimming left V 6 bases short and J 7 bases short, with 3 bases between. CDR1 is MNHEY, CDR2 SMNVEV, per germline (reference sequence). The CDR3 spells CASRGEKLFF. As DNA, the CDR3 is TGTGCCAGCAGGGGTGAAAAACTGTTTTTT. The full variable domain, in which reference TRBV27 and TRBJ1-4 provide the parts outside the CDR3, is EAQVTQNPRYLITVTGKKLTVTCSQNMNHEYMSWYRQDPGLGLRQIYYSMNVEVTDKGDVPEGYKVSRKEKRNFPLILESPSPNQTSLYFCASRGEKLFFGSGTQLSVL.

The rearrangement uses TRBV19 and TRBJ1-2, with D perhaps TRBD1 (6 bases). Trimming cost V 3 bases and J 3 bases, with 14 bases left between them. The CDR3 covers 15 residues. Germline lookup yields CDR1 LNHDA and CDR2 SQIVND (reference sequence). CDR3: CASSIGSGTHYGYTF. DNA of the CDR3: TGTGCCAGTAGTATCGGATCCGGGACACACTATGGCTACACCTTC.

In nucleotides, the CDR3 is TGTGCCAGCAGTACATCCGGGACAGGGGGGAAAAGGCTGTTTTTT. Its translation: CASSTSGTGGKRLFF. The chain couples TRBV28 to TRBJ1-4; 11 bases match TRBD1. The CDR3 loop spans 15 amino acids. Trimming cost V 5 bases and J 14 bases; bases outside gene matches: 13. Germline values: CDR1 MDHEN, CDR2 SYDVKM.

The chain uses TRBV7-9 and TRBJ2-3; 11 nucleotides agree with TRBD2. The CDR3 runs 16 residues. Germline trimming cut 7 bases from V and 0 bases from J; bases unmatched to any gene: 6. Germline loops: CDR1 SEHNR, CDR2 FQNEAQ (reference sequence). CDR3 nucleotide sequence: TGTGCCAGCAACACAAGACTAGCGGGGAGCACAGATACGCAGTATTTT. Its translation: CASNTRLAGSTDTQYF.

The chain carries TRBV5-1 and TRBJ1-1, with 9 positions matching TRBD1. The V gene end was trimmed by 2 bases and the J gene end by 8 bases; junction bases not matched to a gene: 10. This CDR3 is built from 15 residues. From germline, CDR1 is SGHRS and CDR2 YFSETQ. CDR3 sequence: CASSFPGQGNLEAFF. Here the CDR3 DNA reads TGCGCCAGCAGCTTTCCGGGACAGGGTAATCTAGAAGCTTTCTTT.

This clone was found a few times. V is TRBV7-2 and J is TRBJ2-3; D is uncertain. The ends were cut back, 2 bases at V and 5 bases at J, with 11 bases in the middle. The CDR3 runs to 14 residues. Per germline, CDR1 SGHTA and CDR2 FQGNSA. The CDR3 protein is CASSLMVARDTQYF. In DNA form, the CDR3 reads TGTGCCAGCAGCTTAATGGTCGCGAGAGATACGCAGTATTTT.

The J gene is TRBJ2-3, the V gene TRBV27; no definite D call. Trimming pared 7 bases from V and 6 bases from J, leaving 14 bases between. CDR3 length: 13 amino acids. From germline, CDR1 is MNHEY and CDR2 SMNVEV (reference sequence). The CDR3 loop is CASTLTITDTQYF. Here the CDR3 DNA reads TGTGCCAGCACTCTCACTATAACTGATACGCAGTATTTT.

The CDR3: CASTDSLHNEQFF. The CDR3 DNA reads as TGTGCCAGCACTGACAGCTTACACAATGAGCAGTTCTTC. The chain is built from TRBV27 and TRBJ2-1; TRBD1 might be the D (5 bases). The CDR3 spans 13 residues. With 7 bases removed from V and 5 bases from J, the gap between germline ends came to 12 bases. Germline V lookup: CDR1 MNHEY, CDR2 SMNVEV (reference sequence).

The chain combines TRBV15 with TRBJ2-5; 8 bases match TRBD2. Germline V lookup: CDR1 LNHNV, CDR2 YYDKDF (reference sequence). The length of the CDR3 is 15 residues. The V gene end was trimmed by 4 bases and the J gene end by 1 base; junction bases not matched to a gene: 5. The DNA of the CDR3 is TGTGCCACCAGCAAAGATAGCGGGGTCCAAGAGACCCAGTACTTC. Translated: CATSKDSGVQETQYF. The full variable domain, rest sourced from reference TRBV15 and TRBJ2-5, is DAMVIQNPRYQVTQFGKPVTLSCSQTLNHNVMYWYQQKSSQAPKLLFHYYDKDFNNEADTPDNFQSRRPNTSFCFLDIRSPGLGDTAMYLCATSKDSGVQETQYFGPGTRLLVL.

The chain joins TRBV28 to TRBJ1-1, with no clear D. CDR1 and CDR2 from the germline V gene are MDHEN and SYDVKM. The CDR3 totals 14 residues. The ends were cut back, 1 base at V and 11 bases at J, with 17 bases in the middle. CDR3 nucleotide sequence: TGTGCCAGCAGTTTATCCTCTGATGGGGAAGGGGCTTTCTTT. Its protein product is CASSLSSDGEGAFF.

The chain employs TRBV19 and TRBJ2-2; D call uncertain. This CDR3 spans 13 amino acids. V shed 7 bases and J shed 3 bases, with 9 bases lying between them. CDR1 is LNHDA, CDR2 SQIVND, per germline (reference sequence). This CDR3 reads CASTRAYTGELFF. The CDR3, as DNA: TGTGCCAGTACCCGGGCCTACACCGGGGAGCTGTTTTTT.

The chain combines TRBV5-1 with TRBJ1-2; D remains ambiguous. The length of the CDR3 is 14 residues. CDR1 is SGHRS and CDR2 is YFSETQ in the germline V gene. The V and J ends lost 0 bases and 4 bases respectively, with 10 bases between them. CDR3 loop: CASSLGEGGYGYTF. DNA of the CDR3: TGCGCCAGCAGCTTGGGTGAGGGAGGCTATGGCTACACCTTC.

This chain joins TRBV5-6 and TRBJ1-2; D is perhaps TRBD1 (5 bases). Looked up from germline, CDR1 is SGHDT and CDR2 is YYEEEE. V was trimmed by 0 bases and J by 2 bases, leaving 11 bases between them. This CDR3 has 15 residues. In DNA form, the CDR3 reads TGTGCCAGCAGCTTGGGAGGGGTAGGCAACTATGGCTACACCTTC. Translation gives CASSLGGVGNYGYTF. Supplemented by reference TRBV5-6 and TRBJ1-2, the full variable domain reads DAGVTQSPTHLIKTRGQQVTLRCSPKSGHDTVSWYQQALGQGPQFIFQYYEEEERQRGNFPDRFSGHQFPNYSSELNVNALLLGDSALYLCASSLGGVGNYGYTFGSGTRLTVV.

The chain is built from TRBV10-3 and TRBJ1-1; D ambiguous. V was shortened by 2 bases and J by 5 bases, with 6 bases between the two germline ends. CDR3 length: 12 residues. Germline assignment: CDR1 ENHRY and CDR2 SYGVKD. The CDR3 nucleotides are TGTGCCATCAGTGAGAGAGCAACTGAAGCTTTCTTT. Residues: CAISERATEAFF.